This T cell receptor beta chain comes out of a study of spatial heterogeneity in lung cancer. The wider study: Each distinct TCR and UMI combination averaged more than ten appearances in raw reads.

Documented time point: blood at routine non-recurrence follow-up after resection. Each TCR cDNA molecule bore a unique molecular identifier. Each CDR3 protein is one row after TCRdb ran MiXCR on the 5' RACE reads. The sample lists approximately 93,000 distinct CDR3 sequences; less than 20% were seen once. The CDR3 sequence is 13 residues long. V shed 6 bases and J 2 bases; nucleotides not matched to a gene: 1. This sequence was found in a male donor with early-stage non-small cell lung cancer. The input for sequencing was PBMCs, taken at follow-up. This chain uses TRBV12-3 or TRBV12-4 with TRBJ1-2; 9 nucleotides align to TRBD1. The CDR3 spells CASRGTGNYGYTF. The CDR3 DNA sequence: TGTGCCAGCAGAGGGACAGGGAACTATGGCTACACCTTC.